This TCR beta chain was retrieved from a study of T cell changes during pregnancy in multiple sclerosis. Only in-frame clones appear in the TCRdb table, and some are missing; sequencing was by immunoSEQ multiplex PCR. The sample has about 72,000 clones; 75% to 95% are singletons. V was clipped by 3 bases and J by 7 bases; unmatched bases: 10. CDR1 is MNHNS, CDR2 SASEGT, per germline. This CDR3 is 16 amino acids long. This sequence was found in a female donor in good health, enrolled as a control in a pregnancy study. This specimen was peripheral blood, taken in the third trimester of pregnancy. The chain links TRBV6-1 to TRBJ1-4; 8 bases agree with TRBD1. In DNA, the CDR3 is TGTGCCAGCAGTGATTCGCAGGGGGCGAGGAGTGAAAAACTGTTTTTT. Its protein product is CASSDSQGARSEKLFF.